Below are 14 T cell receptor beta chains sequenced from a single sample in a study of cytomegalovirus exposure and HLA in healthy donors. PCR used 60 Vbeta primers and 13 Jbeta primers. The table came from immunoSEQ multiplex PCR; TCRdb's copy has only in-frame clones and leaves some out. The sample yields over 75,000 clones, about four fifths seen once. Sequencing was performed on PBMCs. Source of these receptors: a male donor in good health and CMV-seropositive.

The chain combines TRBV4-3 with TRBJ1-5; TRBD1 agrees at 10 bases. Per the germline V gene, CDR1 is LGHNA and CDR2 is YSLEER. V lost 1 base, J lost 6 bases, and 3 bases stayed unmatched. This CDR3 is 15 amino acids long. The CDR3 DNA follows: TGCGCCAGCAGCCAAGGACAGGGGGCCTCTCAGCCCCAGCATTTT. Translating it yields CASSQGQGASQPQHF.

The chain couples TRBV27 to TRBJ2-7, with 9 nucleotides matching TRBD1. The CDR3 consists of 14 residues. Trimming took 4 bases from V and 6 from J; bases not matched to a gene: 7. The germline gives CDR1 MNHEY, CDR2 SMNVEV (reference sequence). CDR3 residues: CASSSTGQGLEQYF. The CDR3 bases are TGTGCCAGCAGTTCCACGGGACAGGGACTCGAGCAGTACTTC.

The chain recombines TRBV30 with TRBJ2-1, with D tentatively TRBD1 (6 bases). The germline V and J ends were trimmed by 0 bases and 9 bases, with 6 bases remaining between them. CDR3 length: 11 residues. The germline gives CDR1 GTSNPN, CDR2 SVGIG (reference sequence). In DNA form, the CDR3 reads TGTGCCTGGAGTGTAGGGGGTGAGCAGTTCTTC. As protein: CAWSVGGEQFF. The whole variable domain, remainder taken from reference TRBV30 and TRBJ2-1, is SQTIHQWPATLVQPVGSPLSLECTVEGTSNPNLYWYRQAAGRGLQLLFYSVGIGQISSEVPQNLSASRPQDRQFILSSKKLLLSDSGFYLCAWSVGGEQFFGPGTRLTVL.

The rearrangement uses TRBV4-1 and TRBJ1-5; the D gene is possibly TRBD1 (5 bases). Trimming pared 4 bases from V and 5 bases from J, leaving 12 bases between. The CDR3 runs 14 residues. Germline CDR1 is MGHRA and CDR2 is YSYEKL. CDR3 protein: CASSPQGSDQPQHF. As DNA, the CDR3 is TGCGCCAGCAGCCCCCAGGGATCCGATCAGCCCCAGCATTTT.

The CDR3: CASSLSTGTYEQYF. CDR3 nucleotides: TGTGCCAGCAGCCTCTCGACGGGAACCTACGAGCAGTACTTC. This sequence joins TRBV7-6 and TRBJ2-7, with a possible D match to TRBD2 (5 bases). Germline V gene lookup returns CDR1 SGHVS and CDR2 FNYEAQ. Trimming shortened V by 5 bases and J by 2 bases, and 13 bases separated the two germline ends. The CDR3 extends over 14 amino acids.

The chain has TRBV19 and TRBJ2-1, with 9 bases matching TRBD1. The germline CDR1 and CDR2 sequences are LNHDA and SQIVND (reference sequence). The CDR3 contains 14 residues. The J segment lost 10 bases and the V segment lost 8 bases, leaving 12 bases of the junction unmatched. CDR3 in amino acids: CASRRDRDPLEQFF. The CDR3 nucleotides are TGTGCCAGTCGCCGGGACAGGGACCCCTTGGAGCAGTTCTTC.

V usage is TRBV5-6 and J usage is TRBJ2-7; tentative D call: TRBD1 (6 bases). CDR1 is SGHDT and CDR2 is YYEEEE in the germline V gene. V dropped 4 bases and J dropped 3 bases, with 11 bases sitting between them. This CDR3 is 13 amino acids long. The CDR3 DNA sequence: TGTGCCAGCAGCCCCGGACAGTTCTACGAGCAGTACTTC. It codes for CASSPGQFYEQYF. Based on the CDR3 plus reference TRBV5-6 and TRBJ2-7, the full variable domain is DAGVTQSPTHLIKTRGQQVTLRCSPKSGHDTVSWYQQALGQGPQFIFQYYEEEERQRGNFPDRFSGHQFPNYSSELNVNALLLGDSALYLCASSPGQFYEQYFGPGTRLTVT.

The chain links TRBV10-3 to TRBJ1-2; 9 bases map to TRBD1. There are 14 residues in the CDR3. V shed 2 bases, J shed 8 bases, and the junction held 6 bases outside the gene matches. CDR1 and CDR2 (germline): ENHRY, SYGVKD. The CDR3 DNA is TGTGCCATCAGTGAGGTGGACAGGGGCGACGGCTACACCTTC. Translation gives CAISEVDRGDGYTF.

The chain has TRBV30 and TRBJ2-7; TRBD2 agrees at 10 bases. Germline assignment: CDR1 GTSNPN and CDR2 SVGIG (reference sequence). The CDR3 is 15 amino acids. Germline trimming cut 2 bases from V and 0 bases from J; bases unmatched to any gene: 4. CDR3 nucleotide sequence: TGTGCCTGGAGTCGTAGCGGGGGGCTCTCCTACGAGCAGTACTTC. This encodes CAWSRSGGLSYEQYF.

The rearrangement joins TRBV2 to TRBJ2-6; D may be TRBD1 (5 bases). There are 16 residues in the CDR3. Per germline, CDR1 SNHLY and CDR2 FYNNEI. The V end lost 8 bases, the J end lost 0 bases, and 14 bases lay between the germline ends. CDR3 DNA: TGTGCCAGCGCCCAGGGTAAATTCTCTGGGGCCAACGTCCTGACTTTC. It yields the protein CASAQGKFSGANVLTF.

V gene TRBV5-1 combines with J gene TRBJ1-2; D is perhaps TRBD1 (5 bases). The ends were cut back, 3 bases at V and 5 bases at J, with 14 bases in the middle. This CDR3 spans 14 amino acids. The germline gives CDR1 SGHRS, CDR2 YFSETQ. DNA for the CDR3: TGCGCCAGCAGCTCTGTGGCAGGGATGTATGGCTACACCTTC. Residues: CASSSVAGMYGYTF. Full variable domain (outside the CDR3, taken from reference TRBV5-1 and TRBJ1-2): KAGVTQTPRYLIKTRGQQVTLSCSPISGHRSVSWYQQTPGQGLQFLFEYFSETQRNKGNFPGRFSGRQFSNSRSEMNVSTLELGDSALYLCASSSVAGMYGYTFGSGTRLTVV.

This sequence joins TRBV14 and TRBJ1-2, with no clear D. The V gene's germline CDR1 is SGHDN and CDR2 FVKESK. This CDR3 has 13 amino acids. V was clipped by 0 bases and J by 0 bases, with 2 bases between them. This chain's CDR3 is CASSQDTNYGYTF. DNA for the CDR3: TGTGCCAGCAGCCAAGATACTAACTATGGCTACACCTTC.

V gene TRBV9 combines with J gene TRBJ1-1; 9 nucleotides line up with TRBD1. The CDR3 has 15 residues. The V and J ends lost 7 bases and 1 base, in that order; junction bases with no gene match: 8. Germline V gene data show CDR1 as SGDLS and CDR2 as YYNGEE. The CDR3 reads CASGSTGGKNTEAFF. The CDR3, as DNA: TGTGCCAGCGGAAGCACAGGGGGCAAGAACACTGAAGCTTTCTTT.

In DNA, the CDR3 is TGTGCCAGCAGTTTAGAGGGTCCTCATAATTCACCCCTCCACTTT. It is translated as CASSLEGPHNSPLHF. The chain combines TRBV27 with TRBJ1-6; D gene ambiguous. Germline values: CDR1 MNHEY, CDR2 SMNVEV (reference sequence). CDR3 length: 15 amino acids. V lost 2 bases, J lost 5 bases, and 10 bases lay in between.